Below, one T cell receptor beta chain is given with its context. This receptor's antigen is unknown. No base qualities exist here, and no much larger clone lies one base off it. The CDR3 spans 16 residues, from the cysteine through the phenylalanine. CDR3 DNA only is kept here, 48 bases in frame from base 1. After removal of 0 bases from V and 5 bases from J, the junction retains 9 bases not matched to a gene. The germline V gene sets CDR1 to SGDLS and CDR2 to YYNGEE. The immunoSEQ Assay, a bias-controlled multiplex PCR, was used to amplify TCRbeta CDR3 regions from genomic DNA. Regarding the original processing steps: Within the assay, amplification of reference gene primers was used to estimate how many nucleated cells each sample contained. To quantify the absolute abundance of each unique TCRbeta CDR3 rearrangement, sequence reads were collapsed and filtered. For each sample, productive Simpson clonality was calculated as the square root of Simpson's diversity index over productive rearrangements. TCRdb provides this immuneACCESS table in a form limited to in-frame rearrangements. Some clones are lacking; in checked studies, under half of them reflect an unresolved V gene, and why the rest are absent is not known. The DNA gave D and trimming, while V, J and clone size come from that table. This sample holds hundreds of thousands of clones; roughly 90% were observed only once. Together, the top ten hold about 4% of the sample.

In the prospective study, participants were roughly 18 to 95 years old, resided in under 30 geographic areas of the United States, and were enrolled through a virtual design. To assign participants to cohorts, the prospective study relied on clinical history that participants themselves reported in a screening survey and a study questionnaire. Exposed participants were defined as having been in contact with someone with a PCR-confirmed or clinician-diagnosed COVID-19 case within 2 weeks of study entry. In the prospective study, whole blood, serum and a nasopharyngeal or oropharyngeal swab were collected from each participant by mobile phlebotomists. Over a roughly two-month period, participants in the prospective study had the option of providing additional blood draws and questionnaires. Before DNA extraction, prospective study blood samples were shipped either frozen or at room temperature. The record originates from a study of blood T cell repertoires in COVID-19 (dated by TCRdb to 2020 to 2021). In terms of the full investigation: The collaborator samples originated in the United States, Italy and Spain and spanned the acute and convalescent phases of COVID-19. Sample metadata almost always included a de-identified subject ID, COVID-19 status, age in years and sex. The material from the prospective study consisted of cDNA or gDNA derived from T cells, B-cell-depleted T cells, or PBMCs. The samples were drawn from two sources: the first 160 participants of the ongoing ImmuneRACE study, and approximately 1,300 subjects contributed by 6 global collaborators. The repertoires were released in a freely available public database meant as a resource for research on the immune response to SARS-CoV-2. HLA class I and class II types, where available, came from metadata supplied by the sample provider rather than from assay-based typing. The dataset comprised deeply sampled blood TCRbeta repertoires from subjects exposed to, actively infected with, or recovered from COVID-19. Overall study outcomes, separate from this receptor: Clinical and demographic metadata were provided uncurated, with the amount varying by source and participant.

This receptor was obtained from a woman in her 30s who had been exposed to COVID-19. This chain is built from TRBV9 and TRBJ1-2; TRBD1 fits 8 bases in the junction. The specimen sequenced was PBMCs or T cells enriched from blood (not recorded which). CDR3 loop: CASSVARTGPYYGYTF. The nucleotides are TGTGCCAGCAGCGTAGCGAGGACAGGGCCTTATTATGGCTACACCTTC. Supplemented by the reference TRBV9 and TRBJ1-2 proteins around the CDR3, the complete variable domain is DSGVTQTPKHLITATGQRVTLRCSPRSGDLSVYWYQQSLDQGLQFLIQYYNGEERAKGNILERFSAQQFPDLHSELNLSSLELGDSALYFCASSVARTGPYYGYTFGSGTRLTVV.